The 30 T cell receptor beta chains reported below all come from one sample, sequenced in a study of T cell repertoires in cytomegalovirus infection. Via MiXCR, TCRdb re-called the reads, giving one row per CDR3 protein. The sample yields roughly 600,000 distinct CDR3 sequences, 24% seen once. The source material was CD8+ T cells from PBMCs. The source is a human donor in good health (CMV status not recorded). Some clones in this sample may be carry-over from other donors' samples.

This clonotype was recorded a few times. J is TRBJ2-7 and V is TRBV3-1; 9 bases align to TRBD1. Germline CDR1 LGHDT, CDR2 YNNKEL (reference sequence). Trimming removed 4 bases from V and 4 bases from J; junction bases left unmatched: 8. The CDR3 consists of 15 residues. CDR3 sequence (DNA): TGTGCCAGCAGCCTCGGGACAGGGCCTAAATACGAGCAGTACGTC. It specifies CASSLGTGPKYEQYV.

In this sample, this clonotype turned up a few times. The chain employs TRBV9 and TRBJ2-3, with 8 bases matching TRBD2. In germline, CDR1 is SGDLS, CDR2 YYNGEE. The CDR3 contains 16 residues. Losses at the gene ends were 4 bases for V and 5 bases for J; bases not matched to a gene: 12. Here the CDR3 DNA reads TGTGCCAGCAGCCCCTCTCGCGCGGGGGGAATAGATACGCAGTATTTT. It codes for CASSPSRAGGIDTQYF.

This clonotype was counted ten times or more. The chain is built from TRBV7-2 and TRBJ1-1; no clear D. The CDR3 runs 14 residues. Germline lookup yields CDR1 SGHTA and CDR2 FQGNSA. Trimming shortened V by 4 bases and J by 1 base, and 10 bases separated the two germline ends. CDR3 residues: CASSYDIWNTEAFF. CDR3 coding DNA: TGTGCCAGCAGCTATGATATTTGGAACACTGAAGCTTTCTTT.

On this clonotype: A junction end diverges from the germline sequence, so it may reflect a read error. This sequence joins TRBV4-2 and TRBJ2-2, with TRBD2 matching 10 bases. The length of the CDR3 is 18 residues. Germline values: CDR1 LGHNA, CDR2 YNFKEQ. The CDR3 nucleotides read TGTGTCAGCAGCCAAGATGGTAGCGGGGGGCTTAACACCGGGGAGCTGTTTTTT. Its translation is CVSSQDGSGGLNTGELFF.

The chain employs TRBV11-2 and TRBJ2-4; D might be TRBD1 (6 bases). CDR1 SGHAT and CDR2 FQNNGV come from the germline V gene. V was cut by 4 bases and J by 0 bases, with 13 bases left in between. The CDR3 sequence is 16 residues long. The CDR3 DNA is TGTGCCAGCAGCTACGACGGACAGTTAGCCAAAAACATTCAGTACTTC. Translation: CASSYDGQLAKNIQYF.

The chain couples TRBV20-1 to TRBJ2-1, with 8 positions matching TRBD2. With V trimmed by 1 base and J by 9 bases, 11 bases remained unmatched. CDR3 length equals 15 residues. CDR1 is DFQATT, CDR2 SNEGSKA, per germline (reference sequence). Here the CDR3 reads CSARGLAGHPTEQFF. As DNA, the CDR3 is TGCAGTGCTAGAGGCCTAGCGGGCCACCCTACTGAGCAGTTCTTC.

This clonotype was observed at least ten times. This chain uses TRBV12-3 or TRBV12-4 with TRBJ2-3; D is perhaps TRBD1 (5 bases). This CDR3 is built from 15 residues. V was shortened by 5 bases and J by 4 bases, with 16 bases between the two germline ends. The DNA for the CDR3 is TGTGCCAGCAGTCGAGACAAGGGGTATGCAGATACGCAGTATTTT. Translating it yields CASSRDKGYADTQYF.

The chain uses TRBV7-6 and TRBJ2-5; no reliable D call. Deletions cut 2 bases from V and 5 bases from J, with 9 bases between. The germline CDR1 and CDR2 sequences are SGHVS and FNYEAQ. The CDR3 loop spans 13 amino acids. CDR3 region: CASSLSYYETQYF. The CDR3 bases are TGTGCCAGCAGCTTAAGCTATTACGAGACCCAGTACTTC.

V gene TRBV24-1 combines with J gene TRBJ1-5; D is perhaps TRBD1 (5 bases). Germline V gene sequence: CDR1 KGHDR, CDR2 SFDVKD. The CDR3 has 15 residues. Trimming removed 7 bases from V and 5 bases from J, with 17 bases in between. This CDR3 is CATSPGPPGDQPQHF. In DNA, the CDR3 is TGTGCCACCAGCCCGGGACCTCCTGGGGATCAGCCCCAGCATTTT.

The rearrangement uses TRBV29-1 and TRBJ1-1, with D possibly matching TRBD1 (5 bases). The CDR3 runs to 11 residues. V was clipped by 7 bases and J by 4 bases, with 10 bases between them. CDR1 is SQVTM, CDR2 ANQGSEA, per germline. The CDR3 nucleotides read TGCAGCGGCGGCGGGGGCACTGAAGCTTTCTTT. As protein: CSGGGGTEAFF.

V usage is TRBV20-1 and J usage is TRBJ1-3, with D possibly TRBD1 on 5 matching bases. The V and J ends lost 6 bases and 3 bases respectively, with 15 bases between them. From germline, CDR1 is DFQATT and CDR2 SNEGSKA (reference sequence). CDR3 length: 14 amino acids. As DNA, the CDR3 is TGCAGTGCCGCAGTCCTTGACAGTGGAAACACCATATATTTT. It is translated as CSAAVLDSGNTIYF.

The chain uses TRBV7-9 and TRBJ1-2; no reliable D call. Germline V gene lookup returns CDR1 SEHNR and CDR2 FQNEAQ (reference sequence). With 5 bases removed from V and 8 bases from J, the gap between germline ends came to 15 bases. This CDR3 spans 13 amino acids. CDR3: CASSASSDHGYTF. CDR3 in DNA: TGTGCCAGCAGCGCCTCGTCGGATCACGGCTACACCTTC.

Ten or more counts support this clonotype. The chain carries TRBV28 and TRBJ2-3; D is uncertain. The CDR3 runs to 14 residues. Trimming stripped 1 base from V and 0 bases from J, with 5 bases between. Per the germline V gene, CDR1 is MDHEN and CDR2 is SYDVKM. CDR3 coding DNA: TGTGCCAGCAGTTTATACCGAAGCACAGATACGCAGTATTTT. Amino acids: CASSLYRSTDTQYF.

This clonotype turned up a few times. The chain joins TRBV10-3 to TRBJ2-7; 8 nucleotides line up with TRBD1. The V gene's germline CDR1 is ENHRY and CDR2 SYGVKD. V lost 6 bases and J lost 4; bases outside the gene matches: 8. CDR3 size: 14 residues. CDR3 DNA sequence: TGTGCCATCAGCACGGACAGGGATGGGTACGAGCAGTACGTC. This codes for CAISTDRDGYEQYV.

This clonotype was observed at least ten times. V usage is TRBV7-2 and J usage is TRBJ2-3; TRBD2 aligns across 12 bases. CDR3 length equals 15 residues. CDR1 and CDR2 from the germline V gene are SGHTA and FQGNSA. With 5 bases clipped from V and 5 bases from J, the junction kept 5 bases outside the gene matches. CDR3 DNA: TGTGCCAGCAGCCCTAGCGGGGGGGCCGGAGATACGCAGTATTTT. Protein sequence: CASSPSGGAGDTQYF.

This clonotype was found many times. This chain joins TRBV7-9 and TRBJ2-1; 7 bases fit TRBD2. This CDR3 contains 15 residues. Germline V gene data show CDR1 as SEHNR and CDR2 as FQNEAQ (reference sequence). V lost 3 bases to trimming and J lost 5 bases; unmatched junction nucleotides: 7. CDR3 protein: CASSLQAGSHNEQFF. The CDR3 nucleotides are TGTGCCAGCAGCTTGCAAGCGGGGAGTCACAATGAGCAGTTCTTC.

This clonotype was detected many times. V usage is TRBV7-9 and J usage is TRBJ2-1; D gene unclear. The CDR3 runs to 10 residues. V shed 8 bases and J shed 7 bases, with 6 bases lying between them. The germline V gene has CDR1 SEHNR and CDR2 FQNEAQ (reference sequence). DNA for the CDR3: TGTGCCAGCGGTACAAATGAGCAGTTCTTC. Its translation: CASGTNEQFF.

This clonotype was detected only a few times. The chain links TRBV15 to TRBJ2-1, with 8 bases that match TRBD1. Germline V CDR1 and CDR2: LNHNV, YYDKDF (reference sequence). J was trimmed by 7 bases and V by 0 bases; bases with no gene match: 8. The CDR3 extends over 16 amino acids. CDR3 in amino acids: CATSRDYRGMENEQFF. In nucleotides, the CDR3 is TGTGCCACCAGCAGAGATTACAGGGGGATGGAGAATGAGCAGTTCTTC.

On this clonotype: The germline gene is not matched at one end of the junction; a read error may be the cause. This chain links TRBV7-7 with TRBJ2-2, with 7 nucleotides matching TRBD1. There are 18 residues in the CDR3. The V gene's germline CDR1 is SSHAT and CDR2 FNYEAQ (reference sequence). The CDR3 DNA reads TGTGCTAGCAGCTTAGGGCCCGGGACAGACGCGAACACCGGGGAGCTGTTTTTT. Amino acid sequence: CASSLGPGTDANTGELFF.

This clonotype was observed a handful of times. This chain uses TRBV13 with TRBJ1-6, with D possibly TRBD1 on 5 matching bases. Germline V lookup: CDR1 PRHDT, CDR2 FYEKMQ (reference sequence). This CDR3 is 15 amino acids long. Trimming shortened V by 0 bases and J by 7 bases, and 10 bases separated the two germline ends. The CDR3 loop reads CASSLGGRLNSPLHF. As DNA, the CDR3 is TGTGCCAGCAGCTTAGGGGGGCGGTTAAATTCACCCCTCCACTTT.

This clonotype was seen more than once but under ten times. J is TRBJ1-4 and V is TRBV7-9; 7 bases match TRBD1. The CDR3 is made up of 14 amino acids. With V trimmed by 7 bases and J by 7 bases, 9 bases remained unmatched. Germline CDR1 is SEHNR and CDR2 is FQNEAQ (reference sequence). CDR3 loop: CASIPGTEIEKLFF. In DNA form, the CDR3 reads TGTGCCAGCATCCCCGGGACAGAAATTGAAAAACTGTTTTTT.

This clonotype was observed a few times. The chain recombines TRBV9 with TRBJ2-2; D perhaps matches TRBD1 (6 bases). In germline, CDR1 is SGDLS, CDR2 YYNGEE. This CDR3 region has 16 residues. Trimming stripped 0 bases from V and 2 bases from J, with 11 bases between. This CDR3 is CASSVGTGLNTGELFF. DNA for the CDR3: TGTGCCAGCAGCGTAGGAACAGGGCTAAACACCGGGGAGCTGTTTTTT.

This clonotype was detected many times. The chain combines TRBV7-2 with TRBJ2-7; D call uncertain. CDR1 is SGHTA and CDR2 is FQGNSA in the germline V gene. V was cut by 5 bases and J by 2 bases, with 7 bases left in between. The CDR3 consists of 12 residues. The CDR3 region has the DNA TGTGCCAGCAGCCCGATGGCCTACGAGCAGTACTTC. This translates into CASSPMAYEQYF.

The table lists this clonotype with a few counts. The chain carries TRBV4-1 and TRBJ2-1; 11 bases are shared with TRBD2. V lost 3 bases and J lost 5; bases outside the gene matches: 3. This CDR3 has 15 amino acids. Germline V gives CDR1 MGHRA, CDR2 YSYEKL. The CDR3 here is CASSQGLAANNEQFF. The CDR3 DNA sequence: TGCGCCAGCAGCCAGGGACTAGCGGCGAACAATGAGCAGTTCTTC.

This chain connects TRBV13 to TRBJ2-1; TRBD2 agrees at 10 bases. The CDR3 has 17 amino acids. Germline-derived CDR1 and CDR2 are PRHDT and FYEKMQ (reference sequence). V lost 6 bases and J lost 2; bases outside the gene matches: 10. The CDR3 region has the DNA TGTGCCAGCAGTGGGCTTAGCGGGGGGACCACCTACAATGAGCAGTTCTTC. It specifies CASSGLSGGTTYNEQFF.

This clonotype was counted many times. The rearrangement uses TRBV7-2 and TRBJ2-1; 13 nucleotides match TRBD2. Trimming cost V 4 bases and J 0 bases; bases outside gene matches: 6. This CDR3 is built from 18 residues. The germline gives CDR1 SGHTA, CDR2 FQGNSA. CDR3 nucleotides: TGTGCCAGCAGCTCCAGACTAGCGGGGGGCCTCTCCTACAATGAGCAGTTCTTC. Amino acid sequence: CASSSRLAGGLSYNEQFF.

This clonotype was counted between two and nine times. V and J are TRBV29-1 and TRBJ2-1, with D unclear. The germline V and J ends were trimmed by 3 bases and 7 bases, with 1 base remaining between them. This CDR3 is built from 9 residues. Germline CDR1 is SQVTM and CDR2 is ANQGSEA. CDR3 amino acids: CSVDNEQFF. CDR3 DNA sequence: TGCAGCGTTGATAATGAGCAGTTCTTC.

This clonotype was counted only a few times. The chain combines TRBV11-3 with TRBJ2-2; weak D call: TRBD1 (5 bases). CDR3 length: 14 amino acids. The germline V gene encodes CDR1 SGHNT and CDR2 YENEEA. Trimming stripped 5 bases from V and 4 bases from J, with 11 bases between. The DNA of the CDR3 is TGTGCCAGCAGCGTAGGGGAAGGCACCGGGGAGCTGTTTTTT. It specifies CASSVGEGTGELFF.

This sequence joins TRBV14 and TRBJ2-1, with TRBD1 as a possible D gene (5 bases). CDR1 is SGHDN, CDR2 FVKESK, per germline. Trimming shortened V by 4 bases and J by 9 bases, and 13 bases separated the two germline ends. This CDR3 comprises 13 residues. The CDR3 sequence: CASSLSRVPEQFF. CDR3 nucleotides: TGTGCCAGCAGCCTCTCCAGGGTACCTGAGCAGTTCTTC.

Ten or more counts support this clonotype. V usage is TRBV7-9 and J usage is TRBJ2-1, with D tentatively TRBD1 (5 bases). The CDR3 is 13 residues long. Trimming removed 5 bases from V and 4 bases from J, with 9 bases in between. Germline V gene sequence: CDR1 SEHNR, CDR2 FQNEAQ (reference sequence). In DNA form, the CDR3 reads TGTGCCAGCAGCCAAAGACAGTACAATGAGCAGTTCTTC. As protein: CASSQRQYNEQFF.